One sample yielded the 2 T cell receptor beta chains listed below, sequenced in a study of T cell changes during pregnancy in multiple sclerosis. Produced via immunoSEQ multiplex PCR; TCRdb's table is partial and in-frame only. The sample has about 22,000 clones; approximately 92% are singletons. The material was CD8+ T cells from peripheral blood mononuclear cells, obtained in the third trimester of pregnancy. The receptor set was obtained from a female donor with multiple sclerosis, enrolled in a pregnancy study.

Only a few counts were recorded for this clone. The chain recombines TRBV4-1 with TRBJ2-3, with 13 positions matching TRBD2. Trimming removed 3 bases from V and 11 bases from J; junction bases left unmatched: 11. Germline values: CDR1 MGHRA, CDR2 YSYEKL. The CDR3 runs 16 residues. CDR3 loop: CASSHRLAGGAGQQYF. The CDR3 DNA is TGCGCCAGCAGCCACCGACTAGCGGGAGGTGCGGGCCAGCAGTATTTT.

As concerns this clone: The sample carries other DNA sequences with the same CDR3. The gene calls are TRBV27 and TRBJ2-1, with D perhaps TRBD1 (6 bases). V lost 6 bases and J lost 4, with 7 bases in between. Germline V gives CDR1 MNHEY, CDR2 SMNVEV (reference sequence). The length of the CDR3 is 12 residues. The CDR3 reads CASRGGYNEQFF. The CDR3 bases are TGTGCCAGCAGAGGGGGTTACAATGAGCAGTTCTTC.